These 31 T cell receptor beta chains were all obtained from the same sample, sequenced in a study of blood T cell repertoires in COVID-19. The table came from immunoSEQ multiplex PCR; TCRdb's copy has only in-frame clones and leaves some out. The sample includes 200,000 to 250,000 clones, around 85% of them seen just once. The specimen sequenced was peripheral blood. These receptors were obtained from a woman aged 30 to 39 who had recovered from COVID-19.

V usage is TRBV19 and J usage is TRBJ2-3; D is possibly TRBD2 (7 bases). Germline V lookup: CDR1 LNHDA, CDR2 SQIVND (reference sequence). The germline V and J ends were trimmed by 0 bases and 6 bases, with 16 bases remaining between them. The CDR3 spans 16 residues. The CDR3 here is CASSIDEGGAGDTQYF. Written as DNA, the CDR3 is TGTGCCAGTAGTATAGATGAGGGGGGGGCTGGCGATACGCAGTATTTT.

J is TRBJ2-5 and V is TRBV10-3, with 7 positions matching TRBD1. There are 15 residues in the CDR3. The germline V gene encodes CDR1 ENHRY and CDR2 SYGVKD. V lost 4 bases and J lost 2; bases outside the gene matches: 7. In DNA, the CDR3 is TGTGCCATCAGTGTGTATAGGGACAGACAAGAGACCCAGTACTTC. Translated: CAISVYRDRQETQYF.

This clone was seen only a few times. The chain carries TRBV4-3 and TRBJ2-7, with D unclear. V dropped 0 bases and J dropped 6 bases, with 9 bases sitting between them. The germline V gene has CDR1 LGHNA and CDR2 YSLEER. This CDR3 is 13 amino acids long. CDR3 loop: CASSQERGSEQYF. DNA for the CDR3: TGCGCCAGCAGCCAAGAACGCGGATCCGAGCAGTACTTC.

V and J are TRBV5-1 and TRBJ1-4; 7 nucleotides align to TRBD1. After removal of 7 bases from V and 3 bases from J, the junction contained 9 bases not matched to a gene. The length of the CDR3 is 15 residues. CDR1 and CDR2 (germline): SGHRS, YFSETQ. The CDR3 protein is CASVRGDSSNEKLFF. For the CDR3, the DNA is TGCGCCAGCGTAAGGGGGGACAGCTCTAATGAAAAACTGTTTTTT.

V gene TRBV29-1 combines with J gene TRBJ1-1; 10 nucleotides align to TRBD1. The germline V gene encodes CDR1 SQVTM and CDR2 ANQGSEA. The CDR3 covers 20 residues. Trimming cost V 3 bases and J 1 base; bases outside gene matches: 20. Here the CDR3 DNA reads TGCAGCGTTGATCCGGGCTCCAGACAGGGGGCGTCGGAGAGGAACACTGAAGCTTTCTTT. Translation: CSVDPGSRQGASERNTEAFF.

This clone was seen many times. V usage is TRBV7-9 and J usage is TRBJ1-1, with D possibly TRBD1 on 6 matching bases. Trimming stripped 7 bases from V and 5 bases from J, with 17 bases between. Germline CDR1 is SEHNR and CDR2 is FQNEAQ (reference sequence). The CDR3 is 14 amino acids. The CDR3 sequence is CASTRQAGETEAFF. The CDR3 DNA follows: TGTGCCAGCACCCGACAGGCGGGGGAGACTGAAGCTTTCTTT.

The chain employs TRBV2 and TRBJ2-5; D ambiguous. The V end lost 4 bases, the J end lost 5 bases, and 8 bases lay between the germline ends. There are 12 residues in the CDR3. Germline CDR1 SNHLY, CDR2 FYNNEI. The CDR3 reads CASSGDWETQYF. The CDR3 nucleotides read TGTGCCAGCAGTGGTGACTGGGAGACCCAGTACTTC.

The chain couples TRBV7-2 to TRBJ2-3; 8 positions match TRBD2. Germline loops: CDR1 SGHTA, CDR2 FQGNSA. This CDR3 is 15 amino acids long. V shed 3 bases and J 2 bases; nucleotides not matched to a gene: 4. DNA for the CDR3: TGTGCCAGCAGCTTCTTAGCGGGGACCACAGATACGCAGTATTTT. This translates into CASSFLAGTTDTQYF.

The V gene is TRBV5-1, the J gene TRBJ1-2; a possible D gene is TRBD1 (5 bases). Germline V gene lookup returns CDR1 SGHRS and CDR2 YFSETQ. This CDR3 has 14 residues. With 3 bases removed from V and 1 base from J, the gap between germline ends came to 10 bases. For the CDR3, the DNA is TGCGCCAGCAGCTACAGGACGGATAACTATGGCTACACCTTC. Translation: CASSYRTDNYGYTF.

The chain employs TRBV19 and TRBJ1-1, with TRBD1 matching over 10 bases. The CDR3 is 14 amino acids. After removal of 11 bases from V and 4 bases from J, the junction contained 10 bases not matched to a gene. Germline values: CDR1 LNHDA, CDR2 SQIVND (reference sequence). CDR3: CAARDRGGGTEAFF. CDR3 DNA: TGTGCCGCCCGGGACAGGGGAGGTGGCACTGAAGCTTTCTTT.

This sequence joins TRBV4-2 and TRBJ1-5; 9 positions match TRBD1. The trim removed 0 bases at V and 3 bases at J, leaving 12 bases unmatched. In germline, CDR1 is LGHNA, CDR2 YNFKEQ. The CDR3 runs to 19 residues. Here the CDR3 reads CASSQDGPTGGLFNQPQHF. Written as DNA, the CDR3 is TGTGCCAGCAGCCAAGATGGACCCACAGGGGGCCTCTTCAATCAGCCCCAGCATTTT.

The chain couples TRBV6-1 to TRBJ2-7; D gene ambiguous. The CDR3 contains 13 residues. V dropped 0 bases and J dropped 7 bases, with 10 bases sitting between them. Germline V CDR1 and CDR2: MNHNS, SASEGT. CDR3: CASSEAIRWEQYF. The DNA for the CDR3 is TGTGCCAGCAGTGAAGCGATCAGGTGGGAGCAGTACTTC.

The chain has TRBV30 and TRBJ2-2; D is unclear. Germline CDR1 is GTSNPN and CDR2 is SVGIG (reference sequence). V lost 0 bases, J lost 3 bases, and 14 bases lay in between. The CDR3 has 16 residues. The CDR3 loop reads CAWSVATPPDTGELFF. The CDR3 DNA reads TGTGCCTGGAGTGTCGCGACTCCTCCGGACACCGGGGAGCTGTTTTTT.

This chain joins TRBV5-5 and TRBJ1-1, with a weak D call TRBD1 (5 bases). The CDR3 has 15 amino acids. V was clipped by 2 bases and J by 3 bases, with 14 bases between them. CDR1 is SGHKS and CDR2 is YYEKEE in the germline V gene (reference sequence). CDR3 sequence: CASSFRPRGDTEAFF. The CDR3 nucleotides are TGTGCCAGCAGCTTCCGGCCGCGGGGGGACACTGAAGCTTTCTTT. The entire variable domain, with the rest obtained from reference TRBV5-5 and TRBJ1-1, is as follows: DAGVTQSPTHLIKTRGQQVTLRCSPISGHKSVSWYQQVLGQGPQFIFQYYEKEERGRGNFPDRFSARQFPNYSSELNVNALLLGDSALYLCASSFRPRGDTEAFFGQGTRLTVV.

The rearrangement uses TRBV13 and TRBJ2-1, with 8 bases fitting TRBD1. Germline trimming cut 4 bases from V and 1 base from J; bases unmatched to any gene: 6. Germline CDR1 reads PRHDT; CDR2 reads FYEKMQ (reference sequence). The CDR3 sequence is 16 residues long. The CDR3 sequence is CASSSAGTGSYNEQFF. CDR3 sequence (DNA): TGTGCCAGCAGCTCAGCCGGGACAGGATCCTACAATGAGCAGTTCTTC.

The rearrangement joins TRBV5-4 to TRBJ2-5, with a weak D call TRBD2 (7 bases). Trimming pared 5 bases from V and 5 bases from J, leaving 13 bases between. Per the germline V gene, CDR1 is SGHNT and CDR2 is YYREEE (reference sequence). The CDR3 has 13 residues. CDR3 sequence (DNA): TGTGCCAGCAGGGAGAGGGGGGGTGAGACCCAGTACTTC. Translation: CASRERGGETQYF.

The chain is built from TRBV10-2 and TRBJ2-5; the D gene is possibly TRBD2 (5 bases). The CDR3 runs to 15 residues. Trimming pared 2 bases from V and 3 bases from J, leaving 13 bases between. The germline CDR1 and CDR2 sequences are WSHSY and SAAADI. CDR3 coding DNA: TGCGCCAGCAGTGAGAGCCTAGCTAATAAAGAGACCCAGTACTTC. Translation: CASSESLANKETQYF.

The V gene is TRBV6-2 or TRBV6-3, the J gene TRBJ1-2; the match to TRBD1 covers 8 bases. J lost 2 bases, V lost 2 bases, and 4 bases had no gene match. This CDR3 is 15 amino acids long. Looked up from germline, CDR1 is MNHEY and CDR2 is SVGEGT. The CDR3 DNA sequence: TGTGCCAGCAGTTACCAAGGACAGGGCAACTATGGCTACACCTTC. This gives the protein CASSYQGQGNYGYTF.

V is TRBV6-5 and J is TRBJ2-3; D call uncertain. Trimming shortened V by 6 bases and J by 6 bases, and 10 bases separated the two germline ends. Germline V gene sequence: CDR1 MNHEY, CDR2 SVGAGI. The CDR3 sequence is 12 residues long. DNA for the CDR3: TGTGCCAGCAGCTCCCCCGGGGATACGCAGTATTTT. This sequence encodes CASSSPGDTQYF.

DNA of the CDR3: TGTGCCAGCAGCTTAAACGGACAGAGCGACGAGCAGTACTTC. Protein sequence: CASSLNGQSDEQYF. V and J are TRBV11-3 and TRBJ2-7, with D tentatively TRBD1 (6 bases). Trimming stripped 2 bases from V and 5 bases from J, with 13 bases between. Germline CDR1 SGHNT, CDR2 YENEEA. This CDR3 contains 14 residues.

V and J are TRBV4-2 and TRBJ2-3; 10 bases are shared with TRBD2. V gave up 0 bases and J gave up 3 bases; unmatched junction bases: 9. In germline, CDR1 is LGHNA, CDR2 YNFKEQ. There are 18 residues in the CDR3. The CDR3: CASSQEFGSGGATDTQYF. CDR3 nucleotides: TGTGCCAGCAGCCAAGAGTTCGGAAGCGGGGGGGCAACAGATACGCAGTATTTT.

The V call is TRBV14, the J call TRBJ1-2, with D possibly matching TRBD1 (6 bases). The CDR3 consists of 13 residues. The germline gives CDR1 SGHDN, CDR2 FVKESK. Trimming pared 0 bases from V and 5 bases from J, leaving 7 bases between. The DNA for the CDR3 is TGTGCCAGCAGCCAAGATACAGGGTATGGCTACACCTTC. This codes for CASSQDTGYGYTF.

CDR3 region: CASSHPKTGENTEAFF. DNA for the CDR3: TGCGCCAGCAGCCACCCCAAGACAGGTGAGAACACTGAAGCTTTCTTT. V usage is TRBV4-1 and J usage is TRBJ1-1; D may be TRBD1 (6 bases). The V and J ends lost 3 bases and 1 base respectively, with 15 bases between them. The CDR3 contains 16 residues. From germline, CDR1 is MGHRA and CDR2 YSYEKL.

The chain employs TRBV3-1 (or the pseudogene TRBV3-2) and TRBJ1-2; 8 nucleotides align to TRBD1. There are 18 residues in the CDR3. J lost 1 base, V lost 1 base, and 11 bases had no gene match. CDR1 and CDR2 (germline): LGHDT, YNNKEL (reference sequence). The CDR3 spells CASSQGPGTGQGNYGYTF. The CDR3 nucleotides are TGTGCCAGCAGCCAAGGCCCTGGTACCGGACAGGGTAACTATGGCTACACCTTC.

This chain joins TRBV27 and TRBJ2-7, with 13 nucleotides matching TRBD2. This CDR3 is built from 17 residues. Germline V gene lookup returns CDR1 MNHEY and CDR2 SMNVEV (reference sequence). V lost 3 bases, J lost 7 bases, and 12 bases stayed unmatched. The CDR3 DNA reads as TGTGCCAGCAGTTTTCTTTCCGGGACTAGCGGGGTCGGGGAGCAGTACTTC. Translating it yields CASSFLSGTSGVGEQYF.

This clone was observed once. J is TRBJ2-3 and V is TRBV5-1, with TRBD2 matching over 11 bases. The germline V gene encodes CDR1 SGHRS and CDR2 YFSETQ. The CDR3 loop spans 16 amino acids. J lost 5 bases, V lost 1 base, and 6 bases had no gene match. The CDR3 bases are TGCGCCAGCAGCTTGTTTAGCGGGGGGGCTAGAGATACGCAGTATTTT. This encodes CASSLFSGGARDTQYF.

The V and J genes are TRBV30 and TRBJ1-2; 12 nucleotides agree with TRBD1. The CDR3 extends over 20 amino acids. In germline, CDR1 is GTSNPN, CDR2 SVGIG (reference sequence). Trimming cost V 3 bases and J 3 bases; bases outside gene matches: 20. The CDR3 bases are TGTGCCTGGAGGACATTCCATAACCGGGACAGGGGGCTTGTAGACTATGGCTACACCTTC. Its protein is CAWRTFHNRDRGLVDYGYTF. Filled out from reference TRBV30 and TRBJ1-2, the complete variable domain reads SQTIHQWPATLVQPVGSPLSLECTVEGTSNPNLYWYRQAAGRGLQLLFYSVGIGQISSEVPQNLSASRPQDRQFILSSKKLLLSDSGFYLCAWRTFHNRDRGLVDYGYTFGSGTRLTVV.

The chain recombines TRBV9 with TRBJ1-4; 9 nucleotides line up with TRBD1. Unmatched junction bases numbered 13, after V lost 1 base and J lost 6 bases. This CDR3 comprises 18 residues. Germline V lookup: CDR1 SGDLS, CDR2 YYNGEE. The CDR3 spells CASSVTGGIGDGDEKLFF. CDR3 nucleotides: TGTGCCAGCAGCGTAACAGGGGGCATAGGGGATGGCGATGAAAAACTGTTTTTT.

The rearrangement joins TRBV15 to TRBJ1-2; D perhaps matches TRBD1 (6 bases). The CDR3 is made up of 15 amino acids. In germline, CDR1 is LNHNV, CDR2 YYDKDF (reference sequence). V was cut by 3 bases and J by 6 bases, with 17 bases left in between. The CDR3 loop is CATSRSSTGSDGYTF. CDR3 DNA: TGTGCCACCAGCAGGTCAAGCACAGGGTCGGATGGCTACACCTTC.

The chain's CDR3 is CASSDREGETQYF. Here the CDR3 DNA reads TGTGCCAGCAGTGACAGGGAGGGTGAGACCCAGTACTTC. This sequence joins TRBV6-4 and TRBJ2-5; 7 bases are a match to TRBD2. Per the germline V gene, CDR1 is MRHNA and CDR2 is SNTAGT. The trim removed 2 bases at V and 5 bases at J, leaving 2 bases unmatched. The CDR3 extends over 13 amino acids.

The chain joins TRBV25-1 to TRBJ2-5; D perhaps matches TRBD2 (6 bases). The ends were cut back, 2 bases at V and 4 bases at J, with 8 bases in the middle. Germline-derived CDR1 and CDR2 are MGHDK and SYGVNS. The CDR3 is 13 amino acids. This CDR3 reads CASSEGGRETQYF. CDR3 sequence (DNA): TGTGCCAGCAGTGAAGGGGGGAGAGAGACCCAGTACTTC.